The next 13 T cell receptor beta chains were all read from a single sample in a study of blood T cell repertoires in COVID-19. Method: immunoSEQ multiplex PCR; TCRdb's copy keeps in-frame clones and lacks some. Among around 350,000 clones listed, more than 85% were seen once. Sequenced material: peripheral blood. The receptors shown here come from a human donor in a cohort sampled during active COVID-19.

This chain connects TRBV12-3 or TRBV12-4 to TRBJ1-1, with D perhaps matching TRBD1 (6 bases). Trimming removed 4 bases at V and 6 bases at J, with 12 bases between. This CDR3 is built from 13 residues. Written as DNA, the CDR3 is TGTGCCAGCAGTTCGGGGGGCCGCTCTGAAGCTTTCTTT. Protein: CASSSGGRSEAFF.

The V gene is TRBV11-2, the J gene TRBJ1-1; D remains ambiguous. CDR3 length: 12 residues. Trimming left V 1 base short and J 5 bases short, with 5 bases between. Germline V CDR1 and CDR2: SGHAT, FQNNGV. The CDR3 spells CASSLVRTEAFF. The CDR3 region has the DNA TGTGCCAGCAGCTTAGTGAGGACTGAAGCTTTCTTT.

The CDR3 reads CAWNGGREDTQYF. The CDR3 DNA reads TGTGCCTGGAATGGCGGGAGGGAGGATACGCAGTATTTT. The V and J genes are TRBV30 and TRBJ2-3; 9 positions agree with TRBD2. The CDR3 is 13 residues long. V shed 4 bases and J 6 bases; nucleotides not matched to a gene: 5. Germline loops: CDR1 GTSNPN, CDR2 SVGIG (reference sequence).

The gene calls are TRBV4-1 and TRBJ2-1; 11 bases map to TRBD2. The CDR3 extends over 16 amino acids. The trim removed 2 bases at V and 8 bases at J, leaving 8 bases unmatched. Germline V gene lookup returns CDR1 MGHRA and CDR2 YSYEKL. This CDR3 reads CASSQKPGLAGDEQFF. DNA of the CDR3: TGCGCCAGCAGCCAAAAGCCAGGACTAGCGGGTGATGAGCAGTTCTTC.

This chain connects TRBV5-1 to TRBJ2-7, with 8 nucleotides matching TRBD1. Germline-derived CDR1 and CDR2 are SGHRS and YFSETQ. Trimming took 3 bases from V and 2 from J; bases not matched to a gene: 13. The CDR3 length is 17 residues. The CDR3 DNA reads TGCGCCAGCAGCTCGGCAGGGGGCAGGCGACTTACCTACGAGCAGTACTTC. It yields the protein CASSSAGGRRLTYEQYF.

The gene calls are TRBV3-1 (or the pseudogene TRBV3-2) and TRBJ2-5, with 9 bases matching TRBD2. Germline values: CDR1 LGHDT, CDR2 YNNKEL (reference sequence). The CDR3 is 15 amino acids. The J segment lost 4 bases and the V segment lost 4 bases, leaving 7 bases of the junction unmatched. The CDR3 DNA reads as TGTGCCAGCAGCCCTTTTGGTAGCGGGGGAGAGACCCAGTACTTC. Translated, it gives CASSPFGSGGETQYF.

This chain connects TRBV5-8 to TRBJ2-3; unclear D gene. V was pared by 0 bases and J by 0 bases, with 8 bases between. The CDR3 is made up of 15 amino acids. Germline V lookup: CDR1 SGHTS, CDR2 YDEGEE. This chain's CDR3 is CASSLDRVSTDTQYF. The DNA for the CDR3 is TGTGCCAGCAGCTTGGACCGCGTAAGCACAGATACGCAGTATTTT.

Of note for this clone: A much bigger clone sits one base away, suggesting this may be a read error. J is TRBJ1-1 and V is TRBV5-1, with 7 positions matching TRBD1. This CDR3 is built from 13 residues. V was pared by 3 bases and J by 3 bases, with 2 bases of the junction left unmatched. CDR1 is SGHRS, CDR2 YFSETQ, per germline. Here the CDR3 reads CASSSGTDTEAFF. CDR3 in DNA: TGCGCCAGCAGCTCGGGGACAGACACTGAAGCTTTCTTT.

The chain has TRBV28 and TRBJ1-6; D unclear. Germline V gives CDR1 MDHEN, CDR2 SYDVKM. The CDR3 covers 18 residues. Trimming took 1 base from V and 0 from J, leaving 13 bases between them. The CDR3 DNA reads TGTGCCAGCAGTTTATCGTACGGGTTGGGCTCCTATAATTCACCCCTCCACTTT. Translation gives CASSLSYGLGSYNSPLHF.

The gene calls are TRBV5-1 and TRBJ2-3; 10 nucleotides match TRBD2. The V and J ends lost 0 bases and 6 bases, in that order; junction bases with no gene match: 7. The V gene's germline CDR1 is SGHRS and CDR2 YFSETQ. The CDR3 is made up of 16 amino acids. CDR3 residues: CASSLVAGGSYDTQYF. For the CDR3, the DNA is TGCGCCAGCAGCTTGGTAGCGGGGGGCTCTTATGATACGCAGTATTTT.

The J gene is TRBJ2-5, the V gene TRBV30; tentative D call: TRBD2 (5 bases). CDR1 GTSNPN and CDR2 SVGIG come from the germline V gene (reference sequence). This CDR3 has 12 amino acids. Trimming removed 5 bases at V and 1 base at J, with 8 bases between. CDR3 coding DNA: TGTGCCTGGTCGGGATTCCAAGAGACCCAGTACTTC. It codes for CAWSGFQETQYF.

The chain joins TRBV5-3 to TRBJ1-3; no firm D call. TRBV5-3 is annotated as an ORF whose role is uncertain. This CDR3 is 16 amino acids long. Trimming took 4 bases from V and 2 from J, leaving 16 bases between them. The CDR3 DNA sequence: TGTGCCAGAAGCACTTCCCGGGGTAGAACTGGAAACACCATATATTTT. Its translation is CARSTSRGRTGNTIYF.

The rearrangement joins TRBV18 to TRBJ2-5; D is possibly TRBD1 (6 bases). Trimming took 3 bases from V and 2 from J, leaving 16 bases between them. CDR1 and CDR2 (germline): KGHSH, LQKENI. The CDR3 has 16 amino acids. The CDR3 reads CASSPNRARGQETQYF. The CDR3 bases are TGTGCCAGCTCACCTAATAGGGCAAGGGGGCAAGAGACCCAGTACTTC.